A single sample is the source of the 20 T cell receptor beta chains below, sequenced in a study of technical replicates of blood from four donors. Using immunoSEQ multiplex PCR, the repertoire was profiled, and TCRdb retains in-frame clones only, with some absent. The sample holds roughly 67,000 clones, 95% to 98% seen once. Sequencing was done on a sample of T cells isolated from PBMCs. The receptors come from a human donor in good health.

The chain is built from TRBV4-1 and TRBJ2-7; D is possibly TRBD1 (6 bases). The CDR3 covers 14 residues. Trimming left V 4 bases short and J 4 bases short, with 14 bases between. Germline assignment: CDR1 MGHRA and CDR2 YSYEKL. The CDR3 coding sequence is TGCGCCAGCAGCCCTCAACAGGGATCTTACGAGCAGTACTTC. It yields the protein CASSPQQGSYEQYF.

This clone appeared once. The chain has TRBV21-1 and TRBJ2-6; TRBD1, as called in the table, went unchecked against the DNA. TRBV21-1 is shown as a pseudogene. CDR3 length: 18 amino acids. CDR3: CASSKALRGPSGANVLTF. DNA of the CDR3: TGTGCCAGCAGCAAAGCGCTTAGGGGTCCCTCTGGGGCCAACGTCCTGACTTTC.

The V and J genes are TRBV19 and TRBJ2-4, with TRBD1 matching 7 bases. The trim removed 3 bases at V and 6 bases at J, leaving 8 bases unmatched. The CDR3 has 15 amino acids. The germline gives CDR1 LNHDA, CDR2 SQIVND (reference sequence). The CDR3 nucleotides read TGTGCCAGTAGTATTTGGAAGGGGGCAGGAAACATTCAGTACTTC. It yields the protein CASSIWKGAGNIQYF.

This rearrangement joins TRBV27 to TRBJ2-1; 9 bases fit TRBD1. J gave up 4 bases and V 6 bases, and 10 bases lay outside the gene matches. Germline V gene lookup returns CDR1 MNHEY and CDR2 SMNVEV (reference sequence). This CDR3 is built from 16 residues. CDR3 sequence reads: CASRQRTGTGYNEQFF. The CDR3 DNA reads TGTGCCAGCAGACAGCGCACCGGGACAGGGTACAATGAGCAGTTCTTC.

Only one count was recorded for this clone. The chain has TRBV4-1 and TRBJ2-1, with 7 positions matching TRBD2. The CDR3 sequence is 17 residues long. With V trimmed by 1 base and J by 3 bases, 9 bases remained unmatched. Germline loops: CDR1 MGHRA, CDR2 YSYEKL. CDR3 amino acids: CASSQGGSGPYYNEQFF. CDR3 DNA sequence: TGCGCCAGCAGCCAAGGAGGTAGCGGGCCCTACTACAATGAGCAGTTCTTC.

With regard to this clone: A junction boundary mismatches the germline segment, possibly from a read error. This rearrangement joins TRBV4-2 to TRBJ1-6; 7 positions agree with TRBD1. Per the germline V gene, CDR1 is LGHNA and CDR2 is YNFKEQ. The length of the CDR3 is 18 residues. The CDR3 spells CASNQGGRDRSNNSPLHF. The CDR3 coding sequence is TGTGCCAGCAACCAAGGCGGCCGGGACAGATCCAATAATTCACCCCTCCACTTT.

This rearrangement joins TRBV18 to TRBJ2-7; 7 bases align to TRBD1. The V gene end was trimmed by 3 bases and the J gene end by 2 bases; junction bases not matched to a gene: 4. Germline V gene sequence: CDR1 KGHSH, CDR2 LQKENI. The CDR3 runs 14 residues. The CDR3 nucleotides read TGTGCCAGCTCACCGACAGGGTCCCCCTACGAGCAGTACTTC. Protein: CASSPTGSPYEQYF. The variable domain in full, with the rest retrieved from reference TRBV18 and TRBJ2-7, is NAGVMQNPRHLVRRRGQEARLRCSPMKGHSHVYWYRQLPEEGLKFMVYLQKENIIDESGMPKERFSAEFPKEGPSILRIQQVVRGDSAAYFCASSPTGSPYEQYFGPGTRLTVT.

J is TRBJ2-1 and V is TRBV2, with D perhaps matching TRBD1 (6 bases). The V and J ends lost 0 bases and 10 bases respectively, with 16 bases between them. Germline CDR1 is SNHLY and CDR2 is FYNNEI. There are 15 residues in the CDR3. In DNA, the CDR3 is TGTGCCAGCAGTGAAGCGGCGAGGGGGAGACGGGAGCAGTTCTTC. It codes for CASSEAARGRREQFF.

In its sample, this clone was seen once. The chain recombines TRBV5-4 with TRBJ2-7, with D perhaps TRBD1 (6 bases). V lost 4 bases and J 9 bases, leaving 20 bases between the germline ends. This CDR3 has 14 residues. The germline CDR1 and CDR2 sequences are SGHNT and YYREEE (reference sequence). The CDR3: CASSRESGDMSQYF. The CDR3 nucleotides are TGTGCCAGCAGCCGGGAATCCGGGGACATGTCGCAGTACTTC.

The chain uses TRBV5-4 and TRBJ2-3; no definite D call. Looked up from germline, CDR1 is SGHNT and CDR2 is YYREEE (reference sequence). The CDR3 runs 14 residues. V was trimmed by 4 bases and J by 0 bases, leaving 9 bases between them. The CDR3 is CASSVDRSTDTQYF. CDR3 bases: TGTGCCAGCAGCGTGGACCGGAGCACAGATACGCAGTATTTT.

The CDR3: CASSQGASRGNTEAFF. The CDR3, as DNA: TGCGCCAGCAGCCAAGGGGCTTCCAGGGGGAACACTGAAGCTTTCTTT. The V and J genes are TRBV4-1 and TRBJ1-1, with D perhaps matching TRBD1 (6 bases). The CDR3 extends over 16 amino acids. Germline CDR1 and CDR2: MGHRA and YSYEKL. The V end lost 1 base, the J end lost 1 base, and 13 bases lay between the germline ends.

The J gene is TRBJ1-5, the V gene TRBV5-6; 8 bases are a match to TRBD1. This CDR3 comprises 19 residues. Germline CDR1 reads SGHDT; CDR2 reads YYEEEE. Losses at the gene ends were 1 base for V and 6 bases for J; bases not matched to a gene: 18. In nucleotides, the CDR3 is TGTGCCAGCAGCTTGAAGCCCTCTCACGCGGGCAGGGGGCGTCAGCCCCAGCATTTT. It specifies CASSLKPSHAGRGRQPQHF.

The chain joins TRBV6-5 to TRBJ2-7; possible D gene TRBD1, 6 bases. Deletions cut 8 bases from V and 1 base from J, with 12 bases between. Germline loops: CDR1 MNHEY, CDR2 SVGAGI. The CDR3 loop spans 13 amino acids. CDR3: CASGYDRSYEQYF. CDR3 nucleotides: TGTGCCAGCGGATATGACAGGTCCTACGAGCAGTACTTC.

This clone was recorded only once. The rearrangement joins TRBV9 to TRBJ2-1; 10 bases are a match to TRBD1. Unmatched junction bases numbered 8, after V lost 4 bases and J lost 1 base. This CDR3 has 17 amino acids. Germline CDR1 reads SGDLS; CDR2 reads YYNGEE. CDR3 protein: CASSRYRDRGSYNEQFF. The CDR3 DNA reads TGTGCCAGCAGCAGGTACCGGGACAGGGGATCCTACAATGAGCAGTTCTTC. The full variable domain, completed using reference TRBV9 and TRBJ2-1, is DSGVTQTPKHLITATGQRVTLRCSPRSGDLSVYWYQQSLDQGLQFLIQYYNGEERAKGNILERFSAQQFPDLHSELNLSSLELGDSALYFCASSRYRDRGSYNEQFFGPGTRLTVL.

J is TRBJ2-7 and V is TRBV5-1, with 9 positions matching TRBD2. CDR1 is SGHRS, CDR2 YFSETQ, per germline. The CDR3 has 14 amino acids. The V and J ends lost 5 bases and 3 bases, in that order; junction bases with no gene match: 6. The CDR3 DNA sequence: TGCGCCAGCAGGCGGGAGGGATTGGGCTACGAGCAGTACTTC. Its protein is CASRREGLGYEQYF.

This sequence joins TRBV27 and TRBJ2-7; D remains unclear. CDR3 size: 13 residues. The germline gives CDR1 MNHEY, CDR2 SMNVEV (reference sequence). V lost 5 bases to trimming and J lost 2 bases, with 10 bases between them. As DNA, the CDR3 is TGTGCCAGCAGTAATACAGTAACCTACGAGCAGTACTTC. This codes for CASSNTVTYEQYF.

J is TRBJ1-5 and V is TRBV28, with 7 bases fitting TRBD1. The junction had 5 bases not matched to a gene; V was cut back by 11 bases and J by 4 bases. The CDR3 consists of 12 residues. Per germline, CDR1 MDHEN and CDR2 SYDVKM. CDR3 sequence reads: CAAGGLNQPQHF. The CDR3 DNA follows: TGTGCCGCAGGGGGGTTAAATCAGCCCCAGCATTTT.

CDR3 coding DNA: TGTGCCACCACATGGAGCGGGGAGCTGTTTTTT. Translation: CATTWSGELFF. The chain links TRBV15 to TRBJ2-2, with D uncertain. The germline V gene encodes CDR1 LNHNV and CDR2 YYDKDF (reference sequence). Trimming cost V 7 bases and J 7 bases, with 7 bases left between them. This CDR3 is built from 11 residues.

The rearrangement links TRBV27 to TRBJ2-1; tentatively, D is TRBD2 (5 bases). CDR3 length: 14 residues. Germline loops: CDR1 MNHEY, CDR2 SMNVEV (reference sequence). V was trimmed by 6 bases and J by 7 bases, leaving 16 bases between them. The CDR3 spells CASRTGTRFNEQFF. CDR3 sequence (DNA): TGTGCCAGCAGAACCGGCACTAGGTTTAATGAGCAGTTCTTC.

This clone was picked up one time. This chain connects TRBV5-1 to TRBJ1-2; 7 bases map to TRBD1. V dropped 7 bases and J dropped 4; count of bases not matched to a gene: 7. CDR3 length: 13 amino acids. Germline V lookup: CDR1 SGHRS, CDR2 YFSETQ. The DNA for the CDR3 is TGCGCCAGCCGGAGGGACAGTGTCTATGGCTACACCTTC. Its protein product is CASRRDSVYGYTF.